A single sample gave rise to the 24 T cell receptor beta chains below, sequenced in a study of patients and donors after allogeneic stem cell transplantation. TCRdb redid the calling of the RT-PCR reads with MiXCR, one entry per CDR3 protein. The data contain 920,000 or so distinct CDR3 sequences, approximately 18% of them singletons. The sequencing sample was made of blood, either unsorted or a sorted T cell fraction (not recorded which). These TCRs come from a human donor who was either an allogeneic HSCT recipient or a stem cell or donor lymphocyte infusion donor (not recorded which). It is not recorded whose cells these are; they may come from a transplant donor.

This clonotype turned up a few times. The chain combines TRBV7-3 with TRBJ2-1, with unresolved D. The germline V gene encodes CDR1 SGHTA and CDR2 FQGTGA. This CDR3 is built from 17 residues. V was trimmed by 4 bases and J by 0 bases, leaving 16 bases between them. The CDR3 region has the DNA TGTGCCAGCAGCTCAATGGTGGGGTCAAGCTCCTACAATGAGCAGTTCTTC. It translates to CASSSMVGSSSYNEQFF.

This clonotype appeared a few times. CDR3 amino acids: CASSQRRTGAETQYF. The CDR3 bases are TGCGCCAGCAGCCAACGGCGGACAGGGGCAGAGACCCAGTACTTC. The chain employs TRBV4-3 and TRBJ2-5; TRBD1 agrees at 9 bases. Germline trimming cut 2 bases from V and 4 bases from J; bases unmatched to any gene: 5. CDR1 is LGHNA, CDR2 YSLEER, per germline. The CDR3 has 15 residues.

This clonotype was detected a few times. V is TRBV12-3 or TRBV12-4 and J is TRBJ2-1; D gene uncertain. The CDR3 runs to 12 residues. Trimming left V 8 bases short and J 7 bases short, with 12 bases between. For the CDR3, the DNA is TGTGCCAGCGTTGAGTCGAGGAATGAGCAGTTCTTC. Its protein is CASVESRNEQFF.

This clonotype has just a few counts. The chain employs TRBV5-5 and TRBJ2-3; no clear D gene. This CDR3 spans 14 amino acids. Germline CDR1 is SGHKS and CDR2 is YYEKEE (reference sequence). V was clipped by 0 bases and J by 2 bases, with 7 bases between them. CDR3: CASSLEDFTDTQYF. Here the CDR3 DNA reads TGTGCCAGCAGCTTGGAGGATTTCACAGATACGCAGTATTTT.

This clonotype was seen a few times. V and J are TRBV4-3 and TRBJ2-2; D is perhaps TRBD1 or TRBD2 (5 bases each). This CDR3 is built from 14 residues. Trimming left V 7 bases short and J 4 bases short, with 13 bases between. Germline V gives CDR1 LGHNA, CDR2 YSLEER. CDR3 DNA sequence: TGCGCCAGCAAGTGGGGGTTGGCCACCGGGGAGCTGTTTTTT. Translation gives CASKWGLATGELFF.

The rearrangement links TRBV20-1 to TRBJ2-3; D gene ambiguous. CDR3 size: 14 residues. Trimming removed 3 bases from V and 4 bases from J, with 14 bases in between. From germline, CDR1 is DFQATT and CDR2 SNEGSKA (reference sequence). The CDR3 here is CSASQFRVADTQYF. The DNA for the CDR3 is TGCAGTGCTAGTCAGTTCCGGGTTGCAGATACGCAGTATTTT.

This clonotype has more than one count but fewer than ten. The chain couples TRBV5-1 to TRBJ1-2; possibly TRBD1 for D (6 bases). The germline V and J ends were trimmed by 2 bases and 7 bases, with 12 bases remaining between them. CDR3 length equals 13 residues. Germline V gives CDR1 SGHRS, CDR2 YFSETQ. This CDR3 reads CASSLTGQAGYTF. The CDR3 bases are TGCGCCAGCAGCTTAACAGGGCAGGCTGGCTACACCTTC.

This clonotype was seen a few times. The J gene is TRBJ1-2, the V gene TRBV12-3 or TRBV12-4; tentatively, D is TRBD1 (5 bases). CDR3 length: 13 residues. Trimming removed 8 bases at V and 0 bases at J, with 10 bases between. CDR3: CASGAAPNYGYTF. The CDR3 DNA reads TGTGCCAGCGGGGCAGCGCCTAACTATGGCTACACCTTC.

In this sample, this clonotype turned up a few times. The chain recombines TRBV10-3 with TRBJ2-2; the match to TRBD2 covers 9 bases. The CDR3 spans 13 residues. The V gene's germline CDR1 is ENHRY and CDR2 SYGVKD. The V gene end was trimmed by 8 bases and the J gene end by 6 bases; junction bases not matched to a gene: 4. CDR3 in DNA: TGTGCCATCTTAGCGGGAGCGGCCGGGGAGCTGTTTTTT. Encoded protein: CAILAGAAGELFF.

A few counts support this clonotype. The rearrangement uses TRBV5-5 and TRBJ2-2; D might be TRBD2 (5 bases). Looked up from germline, CDR1 is SGHKS and CDR2 is YYEKEE (reference sequence). The CDR3 spans 15 residues. The V gene lost 0 bases and the J gene lost 3 bases, with 9 bases spanning the gap. The CDR3 nucleotides read TGTGCCAGCAGCTTGGGCTCGGGATACACCGGGGAGCTGTTTTTT. Its translation: CASSLGSGYTGELFF.

The chain recombines TRBV12-3 or TRBV12-4 with TRBJ2-1; 8 nucleotides agree with TRBD2. The CDR3 sequence is 13 residues long. V lost 7 bases to trimming and J lost 5 bases; unmatched junction nucleotides: 4. CDR3 residues: CASTRGGHNEQFF. The CDR3 nucleotides are TGTGCCAGCACTCGGGGGGGACACAATGAGCAGTTCTTC.

This clonotype was seen a handful of times. The V gene is TRBV2, the J gene TRBJ2-1; 8 nucleotides align to TRBD1. V shed 5 bases and J 5 bases; nucleotides not matched to a gene: 5. CDR1 and CDR2 (germline): SNHLY, FYNNEI. The CDR3 consists of 14 residues. CDR3 residues: CASSTHRGDNEQFF. CDR3 in DNA: TGTGCCAGCAGTACACACAGGGGGGACAATGAGCAGTTCTTC.

This clonotype was counted at least ten times. The gene calls are TRBV12-3 or TRBV12-4 and TRBJ2-3, with unresolved D. The ends were cut back, 7 bases at V and 2 bases at J, with 4 bases in the middle. The CDR3 has 11 amino acids. The CDR3 region is CASTNTDTQYF. The CDR3 coding sequence is TGTGCCAGCACCAACACAGATACGCAGTATTTT.

This chain connects TRBV5-1 to TRBJ2-4, with 7 bases identical to TRBD1. This CDR3 has 12 amino acids. The trim removed 3 bases at V and 8 bases at J, leaving 2 bases unmatched. Looked up from germline, CDR1 is SGHRS and CDR2 is YFSETQ. The CDR3 nucleotides read TGCGCCAGCAGCTATACAGGGGACATTCAGTACTTC. Its protein product is CASSYTGDIQYF.

The chain links TRBV20-1 to TRBJ1-1; possibly TRBD1 for D (6 bases). Germline lookup yields CDR1 DFQATT and CDR2 SNEGSKA (reference sequence). The V and J ends lost 1 base and 2 bases respectively, with 14 bases between them. The CDR3 consists of 15 residues. The CDR3 DNA sequence: TGCAGTGCTAGAGGGGTTTGGGGGCATAACACTGAAGCTTTCTTT. Protein: CSARGVWGHNTEAFF.

The chain has TRBV12-3 or TRBV12-4 and TRBJ2-4, with D unresolved. The CDR3 consists of 15 residues. The V end was cut by 3 bases, the J end by 3 bases, with 12 bases between. CDR3 nucleotide sequence: TGTGCCAGCAGTTTGTTAGATAGGGACAAAAACATTCAGTACTTC. The encoded protein is CASSLLDRDKNIQYF.

The J gene is TRBJ1-2, the V gene TRBV7-2; D uncertain. Trimming took 5 bases from V and 8 from J, leaving 9 bases between them. Germline lookup yields CDR1 SGHTA and CDR2 FQGNSA. This CDR3 spans 11 amino acids. Written as DNA, the CDR3 is TGTGCCAGCAGCCTACTGACGGGCTACACCTTC. Translating gives CASSLLTGYTF. Combining the CDR3 with reference TRBV7-2 and TRBJ1-2 gives the whole variable domain GAGVSQSPSNKVTEKGKDVELRCDPISGHTALYWYRQSLGQGLEFLIYFQGNSAPDKSGLPSDRFSAERTGGSVSTLTIQRTQQEDSAVYLCASSLLTGYTFGSGTRLTVV.

This clonotype was counted ten times or more. The chain links TRBV9 to TRBJ2-3, with TRBD2 as a possible D gene (6 bases). Germline V gene data show CDR1 as SGDLS and CDR2 as YYNGEE. V was trimmed by 4 bases and J by 2 bases, leaving 11 bases between them. The CDR3 covers 14 residues. CDR3: CASSSGTLTDTQYF. The CDR3 DNA sequence: TGTGCCAGCAGCTCGGGGACTCTCACAGATACGCAGTATTTT.

This clonotype was seen only a few times. This chain connects TRBV10-3 to TRBJ2-1, with TRBD2 identical over 9 bases. CDR1 and CDR2 (germline): ENHRY, SYGVKD. CDR3 length: 16 amino acids. With V trimmed by 3 bases and J by 8 bases, 11 bases remained unmatched. CDR3 coding DNA: TGTGCCATCAGTGAAGGGGCTAGCGGGATTATTGATGAGCAGTTCTTC. Its protein product is CAISEGASGIIDEQFF.

This clonotype was recorded at least ten times. The chain couples TRBV2 to TRBJ2-1; D might be TRBD2 (5 bases). Trimming shortened V by 6 bases and J by 0 bases, and 9 bases separated the two germline ends. The CDR3 has 14 residues. Germline CDR1 reads SNHLY; CDR2 reads FYNNEI. The CDR3 loop is CASRTRSSYNEQFF. CDR3 sequence (DNA): TGTGCCAGCAGAACTAGGAGCTCCTACAATGAGCAGTTCTTC.

V gene TRBV13 combines with J gene TRBJ2-1, with 13 bases aligning to TRBD2. The CDR3 has 14 amino acids. CDR1 PRHDT and CDR2 FYEKMQ come from the germline V gene (reference sequence). With V trimmed by 6 bases and J by 9 bases, 5 bases remained unmatched. CDR3 coding DNA: TGTGCCAGCAGACGACTAGCGGGAGGTACTGAGCAGTTCTTC. This sequence encodes CASRRLAGGTEQFF. Using reference TRBV13 and TRBJ2-1 for the parts outside the CDR3, the full variable domain is AAGVIQSPRHLIKEKRETATLKCYPIPRHDTVYWYQQGPGQDPQFLISFYEKMQSDKGSIPDRFSAQQFSDYHSELNMSSLELGDSALYFCASRRLAGGTEQFFGPGTRLTVL.

The CDR3 here is CAISPDKNTGELFF. The CDR3 DNA is TGTGCCATCAGCCCGGACAAGAACACCGGGGAGCTGTTTTTT. The rearrangement links TRBV10-3 to TRBJ2-2, with a weak D call TRBD1 (5 bases). The CDR3 is 14 residues long. Germline V gene sequence: CDR1 ENHRY, CDR2 SYGVKD. The ends were cut back, 6 bases at V and 1 base at J, with 9 bases in the middle.

The chain uses TRBV7-2 and TRBJ2-7, with 7 bases aligning to TRBD1. This CDR3 region has 14 residues. J was trimmed by 3 bases and V by 6 bases; bases with no gene match: 8. Germline V gene data show CDR1 as SGHTA and CDR2 as FQGNSA. This chain's CDR3 is CASSSTGPLYEQYF. CDR3 DNA: TGTGCCAGCAGTTCGACAGGGCCCCTCTACGAGCAGTACTTC.

This clonotype showed up just a few times. The CDR3 here is CASSFLLDRSYEQYF. In DNA, the CDR3 is TGTGCCAGCAGCTTTCTGCTGGACAGGTCCTACGAGCAGTACTTC. The chain employs TRBV5-6 and TRBJ2-7; 7 bases are shared with TRBD1. V lost 2 bases and J lost 1; bases outside the gene matches: 6. The CDR3 length is 15 residues. Germline CDR1 SGHDT, CDR2 YYEEEE.